This is a list of T cell receptor beta chains from one sample in a study of STAT5B mutations in CD4+ large granular lymphocyte leukemia. TCRdb keeps only in-frame clones here, not all; method: immunoSEQ multiplex PCR. The table includes 30,000 to 40,000 clones, roughly three quarters detected once. The sequenced material came from CD4+ T cells from blood buffy coats. The receptors were gathered from a human donor in good health. Both conserved end residues are trimmed from each CDR3. The D gene is left open where the match is weak.

>TRBJ2-1|TRBV7-3|.
ASSLTRADEQF
>TRBJ1-2|TRBV29-1|TRBD1
SVVGTGAQTGGYT
>TRBJ2-5|TRBV5-1|TRBD2
ASKSSGGARETQY
>TRBJ1-1|TRBV5-4|.
ASSLGGGINTEAF
>TRBJ1-6|TRBV5-1|TRBD1
ASSPGTVNSPLH
>TRBJ2-2|TRBV10-3|TRBD1
AISPNRGTGELF
>TRBJ1-1|TRBV19|.
ASSIDRHNTEAF
>TRBJ1-2|TRBV12-5|.
ASGLKIGNNYGYT
>TRBJ2-5|TRBV4-3|TRBD2
ASSQLAGVVETQY
>TRBJ2-2|TRBV5-6|.
ASSLRVKNTGELF
>TRBJ1-2|TRBV7-8|.
ASSLLATNNYGYT
>TRBJ2-2|TRBV11-3|TRBD2
ASSPGTSGGTNTGELF
>TRBJ1-2|TRBV4-3|.
ASSQGWGQVPT
>TRBJ2-7|TRBV19|.
ASSMGRGSYEQY
>TRBJ1-2|TRBV4-2|.
ASSQWETPGKGYT
>TRBJ1-5|TRBV10-3|.
AISESMGMGSYQPQH
>TRBJ2-2|TRBV7-4|.
ASSPRELGGGGRDGELF
>TRBJ1-2|TRBV7-2|TRBD1
ASSPDRGQGYGYT
>TRBJ2-2|TRBV11-3|.
ASSHLAGELF
>TRBJ1-2|TRBV28|.
ASSLLVGYT
>TRBJ1-2|TRBV2|.
ASRRDGNYGYT
>TRBJ2-3|TRBV6-6|.
ASSYIYTQY
>TRBJ1-2|TRBV5-8|TRBD1
ASSATGTGVYGYT
>TRBJ1-2|TRBV7-2|.
ASTANRDGGYT
>TRBJ1-1|TRBV13|.
ASSQTVGKDAF
>TRBJ2-7|TRBV7-8|.
ASSLVHRGGEQY
>TRBJ1-2|TRBV5-8|.
ASSLTTPRDYGYT
>TRBJ1-1|TRBV7-2|.
ASSFQGTTEAF
>TRBJ1-2|TRBV6-6|TRBD1
ASSRQGGGGYT
>TRBJ2-2|TRBV6-6|.
ASGKGGITGELF
>TRBJ1-4|TRBV28|TRBD1
ASSPRQGRRVWTNEKLF
>TRBJ2-1|TRBV4-1|TRBD2
ASSTAGGTYNEQF
>TRBJ1-1|TRBV5-1|.
ASTTGPGNTEAF
>TRBJ1-2|TRBV10-1|.
AITKESRNGYT
>TRBJ2-1|TRBV4-2|TRBD1
ASSQERQGYEQF
>TRBJ1-2|TRBV30|.
AWSRTPGYGYT
>TRBJ1-5|TRBV10-3|.
AIRGDSNQPQH
>TRBJ2-7|TRBV5-1|TRBD1
ASSNPTGQGAGEQY
>TRBJ1-1|TRBV7-2|.
ASSFDRTNTEAF
>TRBJ2-1|TRBV15|.
ATSRDGGEGGSSYNEQF
>TRBJ2-1|TRBV10-2|.
ASSMGSSYNEQF
>TRBJ2-1|TRBV7-2|TRBD2
ASSHGGAEYNEQF
>TRBJ2-1|TRBV5-4|.
ASSQFGVHNEQF
>TRBJ2-2|TRBV19|.
ASSIVVRAGELF
>TRBJ1-5|TRBV29-1|.
SVAGSNQPQH
>TRBJ2-7|TRBV7-2|TRBD1
ASSQQGFEQY
>TRBJ1-1|TRBV9|.
ASSLQGGTEAF
>TRBJ2-1|TRBV15|.
ATSRGSSSRV
>TRBJ1-5|TRBV6-1|.
ASSEKGDLMPQH
>TRBJ1-5|TRBV27|.
ASSSYNQPQH
>TRBJ2-2|TRBV25-1|.
ASSATIGTGELF
>TRBJ2-5|TRBV19|.
ASSIGGTRETQY
>TRBJ1-5|TRBV2|.
ASSSLSQPQH
>TRBJ1-1|TRBV5-1|.
ASSLEASDTEAF